This TCR beta chain derives from a study of beta chain features in type 1 diabetes. On this clone: Its antigen is still unknown.

This CDR3 has 13 amino acids. CDR1 and CDR2 (germline): MDHEN, SYDVKM. V gave up 2 bases and J gave up 1 base, with 5 bases separating them. Reverse transcribing all isolated RNA meant expressed TCRB transcripts were sequenced. Repertoires were generated with immunoSEQ multiplex PCR, while TCRdb's copy carries only in-frame clones and drops some. The repertoire has 450,000 to 550,000 clones, around 30% of them found once; the top ten carry around 0.065%. Sorting that relied on CD45RO/CCR7/CD25/CD127/CD95/CD27 yielded CD4+ naive, central memory, regulatory and stem cell-like memory cells. Study findings and constraints: It was among patients, rather than healthy donors, that naive, central memory and Treg TCRB repertoires appeared more similar.

This chain uses TRBV28 with TRBJ1-1, with D tentatively TRBD1 (5 bases). The material sequenced was naive CD4+ T cells from blood. The TCR originated in a man aged 18-30 years in good health. The CDR3 region is CASSLGTNTEAFF. CDR3 DNA sequence: TGTGCCAGCAGTTTAGGGACGAACACTGAAGCTTTCTTT.